Listed below are T cell receptor beta chains from one sample, sequenced in a study of PD-1 blockade in classical Hodgkin lymphoma. Here immunoSEQ multiplex PCR was the method, and the copy in TCRdb shows in-frame clones only, minus some. Of nearly 25,000 clones detected, 81% appear once; the ten largest clones hold around a fifth. The sequencing used peripheral blood mononuclear cells (PBMCs), collected before the second cycle of nivolumab. Source of these receptors: a human donor with classical Hodgkin lymphoma. Both conserved end residues are part of each CDR3. D genes are given only for firm matches. For some rows the clone size is stated as once, few or many, or as a class when expanded; others skip it.

NA,TRBJ2-1,TRBV19,NA,TGTGCCAGTAGTATAGTGTGGGGTAGGGATGAGCAGTTCTTC,CASSIVWGRDEQFF
TRBD2,TRBJ2-5,TRBV4-1,NA,TGCGCCAGCAGCCAAGCCTCTAGCGGGGGGGCCTTGGGAGGAGGGACCCAGTACTTC,CASSQASSGGALGGGTQYF
NA,TRBJ2-2,TRBV7-2,NA,TGTGCCAGCAGCCCCTTGGGCCTTGGGACCGGGGAGCTGTTTTTT,CASSPLGLGTGELFF
NA,TRBJ1-2,TRBV7-9,few,TGTGCCAGCAGTTCTAGGGGCGGGTACTCGCTTAATGGCTACACCTTC,CASSSRGGYSLNGYTF
NA,TRBJ1-1,TRBV6-1,once,TGTGCCAGCAGTGGGATGACGGATGAAGCTTTCTTT,CASSGMTDEAFF
TRBD2,TRBJ2-7,TRBV9,NA,TGTGCCAGCAGCACCGGACTAGTAGGTTACGAGCAGTACTTC,CASSTGLVGYEQYF
NA,TRBJ1-5,TRBV6-6,NA,TGTGCCAGCAGTTACTCTCAGGGAGATCAGCCCCAGCATTTT,CASSYSQGDQPQHF
NA,TRBJ2-5,TRBV6-6,once,TGTGCTAGGAGTAAGACCCAGTACTTC,CARSKTQYF
NA,TRBJ2-7,TRBV21-1,few,TGTGCCAGCGGAAGGTCGCGTGAGACAGGGCAATACGAGCAGTACTTC,CASGRSRETGQYEQYF
TRBD1,TRBJ2-7,TRBV27,NA,TGTGCCAGCAGTTTAGATCTCGGGACAGTAGCCTACGAGCAGTACTTC,CASSLDLGTVAYEQYF
NA,TRBJ2-1,TRBV19,NA,TGTGCCAGTAGTATACGGCGGGGAAGAATCTCTGGGACAGCTTACAATGAGCAGTTCTTC,CASSIRRGRISGTAYNEQFF
NA,TRBJ1-6,TRBV7-9,NA,TGTGCCAGCAGCGAAGATTCACCCCTCCACTTT,CASSEDSPLHF
NA,TRBJ1-5,TRBV5-1,NA,TGCGCCAGCAGCTTGTCTGGCCAGTCAAATCAGCCCCAGCATTTT,CASSLSGQSNQPQHF
NA,TRBJ1-2,TRBV14,NA,TGTGCCAGCAGCCAAGGTACGGCACACTACTATGGCTACACCTTC,CASSQGTAHYYGYTF
NA,TRBJ2-7,TRBV15,NA,TGTGCCACCAGCAGAGACAGGGTCTACGAGCAGTACTTC,CATSRDRVYEQYF
NA,TRBJ2-1,TRBV19,few,TGTGCCAGTACCACATCCTGGAACAATGAGCAGTTCTTC,CASTTSWNNEQFF
NA,TRBJ1-4,TRBV28,once,TGTGCCAGCCGCGGGGGGACTGAAAAACTGTTTTTT,CASRGGTEKLFF
TRBD2,TRBJ2-1,TRBV9,NA,TGTGCCAGCAGCGTAGCTGCGTTAGCGGGGGGGCGGGATGAGCAGTTCTTC,CASSVAALAGGRDEQFF
TRBD1,TRBJ2-7,TRBV5-1,once,TGCGCCAGCAGCCTAGAGGGCAGGGGACAGTACGAGCAGTACTTC,CASSLEGRGQYEQYF
NA,TRBJ2-3,TRBV5-4,once,TGTGCCAGCAGCCAAGTTCTTTCAGATACGCAGTATTTT,CASSQVLSDTQYF
NA,TRBJ1-5,TRBV21-1,NA,TGTGCCAGCAGCAAAGGTACGGGACAGCATAGCAATCAGCCCCAGCATTTT,CASSKGTGQHSNQPQHF
TRBD2,TRBJ2-1,TRBV27,NA,TGTGCCAGCAGTTTATTCCCGACTAGCGGGGTTGGTCACAATGAGCAGTTCTTC,CASSLFPTSGVGHNEQFF
NA,TRBJ2-4,TRBV7-6,NA,TGTGCCAGCAGCGTGACACAGGGTAGCCAAAACATTCAGTACTTC,CASSVTQGSQNIQYF
NA,TRBJ1-1,TRBV14,NA,TGTGCCAGCAGCCAAACCAAGAACGAGAACACTGAAGCTTTCTTT,CASSQTKNENTEAFF
NA,TRBJ1-5,TRBV5-8,few,TGTGCCAGCAGCCTACAGGAGAATCAGCCCCAGCATTTT,CASSLQENQPQHF
TRBD2,TRBJ2-2,TRBV6-6,NA,TGTGCCAGCAGTTACCGGGGGGGTGAAAACGGGGAGCTGTTTTTT,CASSYRGGENGELFF
NA,TRBJ2-7,TRBV28,NA,TGTGCCAGCGTTCTGGGTGGCGAGCAGTACTTC,CASVLGGEQYF
TRBD1,TRBJ2-4,TRBV6-1,few,TGTGCCAGCGCCCCCGGGACAGGGAATGGCATTCAGTACTTC,CASAPGTGNGIQYF
NA,TRBJ2-7,TRBV5-1,NA,TGCGCCAGCAGCTTGGAGTCGCTCAGCTCCTACGAGCAGTACTTC,CASSLESLSSYEQYF
NA,TRBJ2-1,TRBV6-1,NA,TGTGCCACATCTCCCAGAAACAATGAGCAGTTCTTC,CATSPRNNEQFF
NA,TRBJ1-1,TRBV2,few,TGTGCCAGCAGTGATTTGGGACCGTCCGAGGCTTTCTTT,CASSDLGPSEAFF
TRBD2,TRBJ2-7,TRBV28,NA,TGTGCCAGCAGTTTAGGGATACCTAGCGGGGTTACCTACGAGCAGTACTTC,CASSLGIPSGVTYEQYF
NA,TRBJ2-3,TRBV2,NA,TGTGCCAGCAGGGTAGATACGCAGTATTTT,CASRVDTQYF
NA,TRBJ2-2,TRBV19,medium-sized,TGTGCCAGTAGTATCACGGGGGATCCTGGCGGGGAGCTGTTTTTT,CASSITGDPGGELFF
TRBD1,TRBJ2-3,TRBV27,NA,TGTGCCAGCAGCCAAACTCCTCCGCGACAGGGGGCGTTTTCACCGTATTTT,CASSQTPPRQGAFSPYF
NA,TRBJ2-1,TRBV7-3,NA,TGTGCCAGCAGCTTAACGGGGGCTAGCAGCTACAATGAGCAGTTCTTC,CASSLTGASSYNEQFF
NA,TRBJ1-5,TRBV7-8,NA,TGTGCCAGCAGCCCCTTTTACAGGGAGGGTCAGCCCCAGCATTTT,CASSPFYREGQPQHF
NA,TRBJ1-2,TRBV19,NA,TGTGCCAGTAGTACCAGGGTCACAGGCTATGGCTACACCTTC,CASSTRVTGYGYTF
NA,TRBJ2-3,TRBV5-1,few,TGCGCCAGCAGCGTAGCTCTAAGAGATACGCAGTATTTT,CASSVALRDTQYF
NA,TRBJ2-7,TRBV7-3,NA,TGTGCCAGCAGCTCCGCCGGTGGGACCCCCTACGAGCAGTACTTC,CASSSAGGTPYEQYF
NA,TRBJ2-1,TRBV27,once,TGTGCCAGCAGGATGGGTGGGCCCTACAATGAGCAGTTCTTC,CASRMGGPYNEQFF
NA,TRBJ2-7,TRBV27,NA,TGTGCCAGCAGTTTATTATACGGGTCCTACGAGCAGTACTTC,CASSLLYGSYEQYF
NA,TRBJ2-7,TRBV27,NA,TGTGCCAGCAGTTTAGGTTTTTCCGTGGTCGACGAGCAGTACTTC,CASSLGFSVVDEQYF
NA,TRBJ1-4,TRBV30,NA,TGTGCCTGGAGTTGGGAGAGTAATGAAAAACTGTTTTTT,CAWSWESNEKLFF
TRBD2,TRBJ2-2,TRBV5-1,NA,TGCGCCAGCAGTCGGACTAGCCGTTACACCGGGGAGCTGTTTTTT,CASSRTSRYTGELFF
NA,TRBJ2-3,TRBV15,NA,TGTGCCACCAGCAGACCGGGGGCGGGGACAGATACGCAGTATTTT,CATSRPGAGTDTQYF
NA,TRBJ2-1,TRBV7-9,NA,TGTGCCAGCAGCTTGGACAGATCCAATGAGCAGTTCTTC,CASSLDRSNEQFF
TRBD2,TRBJ2-2,TRBV19,NA,TGTGCCAGTAGTATAACTAGCGGGAGGGACGCGAACACCGGGGAGCTGTTTTTT,CASSITSGRDANTGELFF
TRBD1,TRBJ2-6,TRBV6-1,NA,TGTGCCAGCAGTGAAGAAGACGGACAGGGGAACACTTTCTCTGGGGCCAACGTCCTGACTTTC,CASSEEDGQGNTFSGANVLTF
TRBD1,TRBJ2-7,TRBV27,NA,TGTGCCAGCAGTCAAGCCCGGGACAGACATCCCTACGAGCAGTACTTC,CASSQARDRHPYEQYF
TRBD1,TRBJ2-2,TRBV5-1,NA,TGCGCCAGCAGGGAACAGGGGACGAACACCGGGGAGCTGTTTTTT,CASREQGTNTGELFF
NA,TRBJ2-7,TRBV5-4,NA,TGTGCCAGCAGCTTGGACGGGGACCCTAGGTTCTTC,CASSLDGDPRFF
NA,TRBJ1-1,TRBV9,NA,TGTGCCAGCAGCGTCGGGGGGCTAGGCACTGAAGCTTTCTTT,CASSVGGLGTEAFF
TRBD1,TRBJ2-5,TRBV15,NA,TGTGCCACCAGCACCGGACAGGGGGCTGGGGAGACCCAGTACTTC,CATSTGQGAGETQYF
NA,TRBJ2-7,TRBV2,NA,TGTGCCAGCGCCAAGCGGGTATACGAGCAGTACTTC,CASAKRVYEQYF